This T cell receptor (beta chain) was sequenced in a study of metastatic and nonmetastatic thyroid tumors. Broader study findings: As reported, TCR beta diversity in blood and tumor was significantly higher in malignant thyroid tumors than in benign nodules.

The entire patient cohort was treatment-naive prior to thyroid surgery. Source study methods: A classifier for distant metastasis in papillary thyroid cancer was constructed using CDR3 differences observed across clinicopathological groups. MiXCR reprocessed the PCR reads for TCRdb. The V and J calls shown here were made by TCRdb, not taken from the authors' results. The sample includes roughly 15,000 clones, 24% of them seen just once. With 6 bases removed from V and 1 base from J, the gap between germline ends came to 16 bases. The CDR3 is made up of 16 amino acids. The V gene's germline CDR1 is DFQATT and CDR2 SNEGSKA (reference sequence). Notes on this clone: Its antigen is unidentified.

This chain connects TRBV20-1 to TRBJ2-6; D may be TRBD1 (5 bases). The source is a female donor with papillary thyroid cancer or a benign thyroid nodule (not recorded which). Some clones in this sample may be carry-over from other donors' samples. What was sequenced was tumor tissue. CDR3 nucleotides: TGCAGTGCCCGGACAATCCGAAGGTCTGGGGCCAACGTCCTGACTTTC. It codes for CSARTIRRSGANVLTF.